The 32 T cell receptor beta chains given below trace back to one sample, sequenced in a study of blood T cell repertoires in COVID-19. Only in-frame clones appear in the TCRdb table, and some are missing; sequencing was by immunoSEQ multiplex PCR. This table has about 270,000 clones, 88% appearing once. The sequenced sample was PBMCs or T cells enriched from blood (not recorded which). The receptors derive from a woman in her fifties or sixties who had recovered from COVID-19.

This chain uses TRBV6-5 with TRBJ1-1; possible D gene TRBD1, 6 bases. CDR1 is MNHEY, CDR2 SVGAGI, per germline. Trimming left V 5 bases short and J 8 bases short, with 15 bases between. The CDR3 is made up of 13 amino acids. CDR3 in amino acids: CASSPRGAGEAFF. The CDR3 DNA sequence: TGTGCCAGCAGTCCGCGGGGGGCAGGAGAAGCTTTCTTT.

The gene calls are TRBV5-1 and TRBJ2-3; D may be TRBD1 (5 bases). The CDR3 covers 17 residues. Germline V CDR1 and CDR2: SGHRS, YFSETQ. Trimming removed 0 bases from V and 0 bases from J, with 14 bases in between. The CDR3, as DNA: TGCGCCAGCAGCTTGGCCCTTAGACAGACTAGCACAGATACGCAGTATTTT. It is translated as CASSLALRQTSTDTQYF.

CDR3 loop: CASSANRGRLYEQYF. In nucleotides, the CDR3 is TGTGCCAGCAGCGCAAACAGGGGGCGCCTGTACGAGCAGTACTTC. V is TRBV7-9 and J is TRBJ2-7; 9 bases are shared with TRBD1. Germline CDR1 SEHNR, CDR2 FQNEAQ (reference sequence). The CDR3 sequence is 15 residues long. V lost 5 bases, J lost 4 bases, and 9 bases stayed unmatched.

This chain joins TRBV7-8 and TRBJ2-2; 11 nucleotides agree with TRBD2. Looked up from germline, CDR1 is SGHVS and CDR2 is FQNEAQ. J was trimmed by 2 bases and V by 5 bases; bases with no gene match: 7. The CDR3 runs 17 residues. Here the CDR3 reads CASSLGTSGANTGELFF. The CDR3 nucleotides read TGTGCCAGCAGCCTCGGGACTAGCGGAGCTAACACCGGGGAGCTGTTTTTT. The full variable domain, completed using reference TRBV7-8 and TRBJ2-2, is GAGVSQSPRYKVAKRGQDVALRCDPISGHVSLFWYQQALGQGPEFLTYFQNEAQLDKSGLPSDRFFAERPEGSVSTLKIQRTQQEDSAVYLCASSLGTSGANTGELFFGEGSRLTVL.

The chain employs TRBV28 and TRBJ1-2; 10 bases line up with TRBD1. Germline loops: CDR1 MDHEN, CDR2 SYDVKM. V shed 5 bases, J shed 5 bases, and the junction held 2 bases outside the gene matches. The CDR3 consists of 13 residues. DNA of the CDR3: TGTGCCAGCAGTCAGGGACAGGGGTATGGCTACACCTTC. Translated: CASSQGQGYGYTF.

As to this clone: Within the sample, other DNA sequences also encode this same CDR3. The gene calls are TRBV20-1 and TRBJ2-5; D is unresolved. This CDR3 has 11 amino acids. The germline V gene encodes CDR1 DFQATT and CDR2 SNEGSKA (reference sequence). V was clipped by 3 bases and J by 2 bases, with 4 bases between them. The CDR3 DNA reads TGCAGTGCTAGGCAGCAAGAGACCCAGTACTTC. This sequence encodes CSARQQETQYF.

This chain's CDR3 is CASTGGYLTDTQYF. The CDR3 DNA follows: TGTGCCAGCACTGGAGGGTATCTCACAGATACGCAGTATTTT. The chain combines TRBV25-1 with TRBJ2-3; D is possibly TRBD2 (6 bases). Trimming removed 7 bases at V and 2 bases at J, with 13 bases between. Germline lookup yields CDR1 MGHDK and CDR2 SYGVNS. The CDR3 is 14 residues long.

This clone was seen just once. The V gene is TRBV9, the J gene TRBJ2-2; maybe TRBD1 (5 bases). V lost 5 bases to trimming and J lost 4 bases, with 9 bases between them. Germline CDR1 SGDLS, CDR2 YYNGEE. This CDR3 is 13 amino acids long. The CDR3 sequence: CASSGAITGELFF. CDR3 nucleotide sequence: TGTGCCAGCAGTGGGGCTATCACCGGGGAGCTGTTTTTT. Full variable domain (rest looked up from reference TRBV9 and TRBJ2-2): DSGVTQTPKHLITATGQRVTLRCSPRSGDLSVYWYQQSLDQGLQFLIQYYNGEERAKGNILERFSAQQFPDLHSELNLSSLELGDSALYFCASSGAITGELFFGEGSRLTVL.

CDR3 sequence: CASSQPTGGLDEQYF. DNA of the CDR3: TGTGCCAGCAGTCAACCGACAGGGGGCCTCGACGAGCAGTACTTC. The V and J genes are TRBV25-1 and TRBJ2-7; 10 bases line up with TRBD1. V lost 5 bases to trimming and J lost 5 bases; unmatched junction nucleotides: 9. CDR1 MGHDK and CDR2 SYGVNS come from the germline V gene. The CDR3 covers 15 residues.

CDR3 sequence reads: CASQGGAGNTIYF. Written as DNA, the CDR3 is TGTGCCAGTCAGGGCGGGGCTGGAAACACCATATATTTT. The rearrangement uses TRBV6-5 and TRBJ1-3; D may be TRBD1 (5 bases). Trimming removed 9 bases from V and 2 bases from J, with 11 bases in between. Per the germline V gene, CDR1 is MNHEY and CDR2 is SVGAGI. The CDR3 has 13 amino acids.

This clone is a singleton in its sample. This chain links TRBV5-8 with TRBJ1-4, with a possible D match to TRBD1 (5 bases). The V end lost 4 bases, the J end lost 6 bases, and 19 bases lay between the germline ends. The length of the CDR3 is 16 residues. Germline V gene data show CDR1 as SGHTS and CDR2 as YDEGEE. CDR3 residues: CASSHTLWGDHEKLFF. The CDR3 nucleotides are TGTGCCAGCAGCCATACCCTGTGGGGGGATCATGAAAAACTGTTTTTT.

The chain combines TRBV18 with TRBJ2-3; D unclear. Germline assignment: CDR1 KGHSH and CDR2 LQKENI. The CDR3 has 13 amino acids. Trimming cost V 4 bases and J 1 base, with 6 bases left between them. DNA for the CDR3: TGTGCCAGCTCACTTACACGCACAGATACGCAGTATTTT. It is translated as CASSLTRTDTQYF.

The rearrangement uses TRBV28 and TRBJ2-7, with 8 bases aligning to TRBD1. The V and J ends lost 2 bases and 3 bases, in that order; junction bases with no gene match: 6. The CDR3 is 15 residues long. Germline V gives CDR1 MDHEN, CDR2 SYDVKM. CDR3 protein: CASSLARTGFYEQYF. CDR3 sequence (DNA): TGTGCCAGCAGTTTAGCAAGGACAGGGTTCTACGAGCAGTACTTC. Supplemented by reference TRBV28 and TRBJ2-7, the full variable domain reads DVKVTQSSRYLVKRTGEKVFLECVQDMDHENMFWYRQDPGLGLRLIYFSYDVKMKEKGDIPEGYSVSREKKERFSLILESASTNQTSMYLCASSLARTGFYEQYFGPGTRLTVT.

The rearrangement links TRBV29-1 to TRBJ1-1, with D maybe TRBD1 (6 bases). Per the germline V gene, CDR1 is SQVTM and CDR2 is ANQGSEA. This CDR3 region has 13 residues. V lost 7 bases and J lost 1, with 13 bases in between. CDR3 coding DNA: TGCAGCGGGGCACAGGGCACGAACACTGAAGCTTTCTTT. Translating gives CSGAQGTNTEAFF.

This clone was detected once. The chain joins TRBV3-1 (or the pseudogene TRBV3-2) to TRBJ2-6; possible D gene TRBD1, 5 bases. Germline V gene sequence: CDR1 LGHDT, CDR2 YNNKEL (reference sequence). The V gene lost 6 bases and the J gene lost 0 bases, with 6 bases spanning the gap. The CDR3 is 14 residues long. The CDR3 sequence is CASRQDSGANVLTF. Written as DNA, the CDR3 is TGTGCCAGCAGACAGGACTCTGGGGCCAACGTCCTGACTTTC.

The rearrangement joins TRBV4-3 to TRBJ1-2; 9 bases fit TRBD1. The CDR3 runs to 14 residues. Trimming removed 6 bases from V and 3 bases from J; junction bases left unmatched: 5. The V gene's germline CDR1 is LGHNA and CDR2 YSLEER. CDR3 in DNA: TGCGCCAGCAGAGCGGGACAGGGAGACTATGGCTACACCTTC. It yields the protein CASRAGQGDYGYTF.

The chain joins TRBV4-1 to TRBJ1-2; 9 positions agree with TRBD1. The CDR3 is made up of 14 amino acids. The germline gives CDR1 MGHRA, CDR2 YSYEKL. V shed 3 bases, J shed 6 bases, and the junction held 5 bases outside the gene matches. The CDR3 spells CASSHLTGGDGYTF. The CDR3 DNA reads TGCGCCAGCAGCCATTTGACAGGGGGGGATGGCTACACCTTC.

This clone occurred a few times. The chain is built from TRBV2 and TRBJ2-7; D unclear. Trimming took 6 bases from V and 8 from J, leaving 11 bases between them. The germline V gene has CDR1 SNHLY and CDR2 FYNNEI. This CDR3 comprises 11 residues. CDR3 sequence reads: CASSPIQQQYF. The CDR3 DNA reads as TGTGCCAGCAGCCCCATACAGCAGCAGTACTTC.

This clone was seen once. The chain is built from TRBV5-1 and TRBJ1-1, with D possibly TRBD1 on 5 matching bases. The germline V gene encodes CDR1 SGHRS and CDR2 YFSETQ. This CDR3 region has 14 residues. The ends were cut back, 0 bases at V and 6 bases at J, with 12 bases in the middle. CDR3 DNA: TGCGCCAGCAGCTTGGCCGCTGGGGCTCCTGAAGCTTTCTTT. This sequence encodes CASSLAAGAPEAFF.

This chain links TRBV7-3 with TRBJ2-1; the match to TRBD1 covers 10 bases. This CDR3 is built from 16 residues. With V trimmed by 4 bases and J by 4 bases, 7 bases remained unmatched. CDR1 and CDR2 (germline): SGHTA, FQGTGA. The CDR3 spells CASSYSGTGAYNEQFF. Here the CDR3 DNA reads TGTGCCAGCAGCTATTCCGGGACAGGGGCATACAATGAGCAGTTCTTC.

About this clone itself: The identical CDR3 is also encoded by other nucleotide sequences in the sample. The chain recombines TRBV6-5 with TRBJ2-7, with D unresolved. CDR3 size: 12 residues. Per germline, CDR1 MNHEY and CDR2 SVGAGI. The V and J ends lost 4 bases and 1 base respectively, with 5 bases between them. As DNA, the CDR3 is TGTGCCAGCAGTTCCGGGTCCTACGAGCAGTACTTC. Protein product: CASSSGSYEQYF.

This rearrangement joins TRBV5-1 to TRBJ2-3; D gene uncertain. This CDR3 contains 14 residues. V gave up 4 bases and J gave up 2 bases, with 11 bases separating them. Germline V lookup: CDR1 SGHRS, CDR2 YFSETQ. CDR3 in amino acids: CASSATRITDTQYF. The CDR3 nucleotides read TGCGCCAGCAGCGCAACTCGTATCACAGATACGCAGTATTTT.

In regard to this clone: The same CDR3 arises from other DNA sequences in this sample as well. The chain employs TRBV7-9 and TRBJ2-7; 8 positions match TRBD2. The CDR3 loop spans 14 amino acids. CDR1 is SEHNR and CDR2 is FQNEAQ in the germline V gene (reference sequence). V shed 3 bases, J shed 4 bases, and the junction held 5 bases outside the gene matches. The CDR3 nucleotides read TGTGCCAGCAGCTTGAGCGGGAGTTCTTACGAGCAGTACTTC. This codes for CASSLSGSSYEQYF.

CDR3 residues: CASSLGSEGQTQYF. The CDR3 nucleotides read TGTGCCAGCAGCTTAGGGTCGGAGGGGCAGACCCAGTACTTC. The V and J genes are TRBV7-8 and TRBJ2-5; possible D gene TRBD2, 6 bases. With 1 base removed from V and 6 bases from J, the gap between germline ends came to 12 bases. Germline V gene data show CDR1 as SGHVS and CDR2 as FQNEAQ. CDR3 length: 14 residues. Full variable domain (rest looked up from reference TRBV7-8 and TRBJ2-5): GAGVSQSPRYKVAKRGQDVALRCDPISGHVSLFWYQQALGQGPEFLTYFQNEAQLDKSGLPSDRFFAERPEGSVSTLKIQRTQQEDSAVYLCASSLGSEGQTQYFGPGTRLLVL.

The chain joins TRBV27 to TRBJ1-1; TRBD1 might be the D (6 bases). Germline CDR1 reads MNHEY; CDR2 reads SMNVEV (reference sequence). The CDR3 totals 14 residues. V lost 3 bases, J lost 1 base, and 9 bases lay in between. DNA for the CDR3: TGTGCCAGCAGTTTGGTAGGGGGGAACACTGAAGCTTTCTTT. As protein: CASSLVGGNTEAFF.

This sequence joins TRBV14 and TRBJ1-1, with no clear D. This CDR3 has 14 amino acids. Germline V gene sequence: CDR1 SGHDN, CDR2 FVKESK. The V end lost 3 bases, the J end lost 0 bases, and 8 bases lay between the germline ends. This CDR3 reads CASSHHTMNTEAFF. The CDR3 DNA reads TGTGCCAGCAGCCACCACACCATGAACACTGAAGCTTTCTTT. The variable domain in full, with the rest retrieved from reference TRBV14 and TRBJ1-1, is EAGVTQFPSHSVIEKGQTVTLRCDPISGHDNLYWYRRVMGKEIKFLLHFVKESKQDESGMPNNRFLAERTGGTYSTLKVQPAELEDSGVYFCASSHHTMNTEAFFGQGTRLTVV.

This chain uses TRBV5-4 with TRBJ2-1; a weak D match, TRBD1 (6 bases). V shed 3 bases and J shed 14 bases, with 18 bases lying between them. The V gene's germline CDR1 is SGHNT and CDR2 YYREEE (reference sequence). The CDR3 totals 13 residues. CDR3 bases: TGTGCCAGCAGCTCGGGGCAGGGGTATGGGGAGTTCTTC. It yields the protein CASSSGQGYGEFF.

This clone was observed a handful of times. The CDR3 region is CASSVAQLNTEAFF. DNA for the CDR3: TGTGCCAGCAGCGTAGCACAGCTCAACACTGAAGCTTTCTTT. V is TRBV9 and J is TRBJ1-1; D is ambiguous. The CDR3 totals 14 residues. Germline CDR1 SGDLS, CDR2 YYNGEE. Trimming left V 0 bases short and J 2 bases short, with 8 bases between.

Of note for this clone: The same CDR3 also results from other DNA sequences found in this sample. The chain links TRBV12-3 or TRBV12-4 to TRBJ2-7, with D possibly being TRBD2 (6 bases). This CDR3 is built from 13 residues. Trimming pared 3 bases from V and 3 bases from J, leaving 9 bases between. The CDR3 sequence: CASSFSGLYEQYF. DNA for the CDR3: TGTGCCAGCAGTTTTTCGGGACTCTACGAGCAGTACTTC.

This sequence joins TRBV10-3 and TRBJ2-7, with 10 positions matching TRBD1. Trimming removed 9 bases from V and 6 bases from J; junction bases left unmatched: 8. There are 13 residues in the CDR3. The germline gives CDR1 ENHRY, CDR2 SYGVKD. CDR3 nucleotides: TGTGCCATTCGCGGGACAGGGGACGGCGAGCAGTACTTC. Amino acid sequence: CAIRGTGDGEQYF.

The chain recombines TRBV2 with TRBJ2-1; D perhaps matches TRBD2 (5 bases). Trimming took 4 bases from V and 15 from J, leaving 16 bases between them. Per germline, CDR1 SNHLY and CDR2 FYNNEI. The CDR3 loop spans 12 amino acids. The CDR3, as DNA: TGTGCCAGCAGTGGACCGGGATTACGTCTGTTCTTC. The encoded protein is CASSGPGLRLFF.

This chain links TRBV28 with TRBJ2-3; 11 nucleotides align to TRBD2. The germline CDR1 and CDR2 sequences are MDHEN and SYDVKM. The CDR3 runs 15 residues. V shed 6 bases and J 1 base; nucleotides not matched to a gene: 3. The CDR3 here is CASSWGLAGTDTQYF. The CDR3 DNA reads TGTGCCAGCAGCTGGGGACTAGCGGGCACAGATACGCAGTATTTT.